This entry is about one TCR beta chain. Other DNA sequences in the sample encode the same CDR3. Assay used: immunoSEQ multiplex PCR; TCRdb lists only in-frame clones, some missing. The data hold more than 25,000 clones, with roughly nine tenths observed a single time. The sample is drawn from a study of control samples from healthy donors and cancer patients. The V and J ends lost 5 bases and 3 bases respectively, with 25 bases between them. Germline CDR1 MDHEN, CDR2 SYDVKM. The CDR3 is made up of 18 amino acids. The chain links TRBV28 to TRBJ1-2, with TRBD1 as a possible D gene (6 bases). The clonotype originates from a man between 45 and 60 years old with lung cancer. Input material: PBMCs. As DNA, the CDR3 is TGTGCCAGCAGTCCTCGTTTTAGGGGGGGGCCGGGTGACTATGGCTACACCTTC. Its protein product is CASSPRFRGGPGDYGYTF.